The rows below give T cell receptor beta chains drawn from one sample of a study of immune characterization of retroperitoneal liposarcoma. In TCRdb, the PCR reads were re-called with MiXCR into one record per CDR3 protein. This sample yields about 10,000 distinct CDR3 sequences, of which around a third are seen a single time; about 9.4% belongs to the top ten. Sequencing was carried out using tumor tissue. Receptor source: a female donor with retroperitoneal liposarcoma. The CDR3 runs from the conserved cysteine through the conserved F or W. D genes are given only for firm matches. The size entry is marked missing in some rows and otherwise reads once, few, many or a size class.

j_call,d_call,clone_size,v_call,cdr3_aa,cdr3_nt
TRBJ2-7,TRBD1,-,TRBV10-2,CASSETWTGGYEQYF,TGCGCCAGCAGTGAGACTTGGACAGGGGGCTACGAGCAGTACTTC
TRBJ2-7,-,-,TRBV6-5,CASMWHNEQYF,TGTGCCAGCATGTGGCATAACGAGCAGTACTTC
TRBJ2-5,TRBD1,few,TRBV6-1,CASGTGGHLVETQYF,TGTGCCAGCGGGACAGGGGGGCACTTGGTAGAGACCCAGTACTTC
TRBJ2-5,-,-,TRBV12-3/TRBV12-4,CASSSYIAGGQYF,TGTGCCAGCAGTTCCTACATAGCCGGGGGTCAGTACTTC
TRBJ2-1,TRBD2,-,TRBV27,CASSLGGSIDEQFF,TGTGCCAGCAGTTTGGGCGGGAGTATTGATGAGCAGTTCTTC
TRBJ2-1,-,-,TRBV25-1,CASSSPEAIGDEQFF,TGTGCCAGCAGTTCACCAGAGGCAATTGGGGATGAGCAGTTCTTC
TRBJ2-1,-,-,TRBV7-2,CASSITGVSYEQFF,TGTGCCAGCAGCATTACCGGGGTCTCCTACGAGCAGTTCTTC
TRBJ2-7,-,-,TRBV6-1,CASSPTDYEQYF,TGTGCCAGCAGCCCTACTGATTACGAGCAGTACTTC
TRBJ1-1,-,-,TRBV7-8,CASSLGWENTEAFF,TGTGCCAGCAGCTTAGGGTGGGAGAACACTGAAGCTTTCTTT
TRBJ2-1,-,few,TRBV27,CATQVWNEQFF,TGTGCCACCCAAGTTTGGAATGAGCAGTTCTTC
TRBJ2-1,TRBD1,-,TRBV6-1,CASSSTGNNEQFF,TGTGCCAGCAGTTCGACAGGGAACAATGAGCAGTTCTTC
TRBJ2-7,-,few,TRBV6-1,CASSFNNEQYF,TGTGCCAGCAGTTTCAACAATGAGCAGTACTTC
TRBJ2-7,-,few,TRBV12-3/TRBV12-4,CASSFTTDYEQYF,TGTGCCAGCAGTTTTACGACAGACTACGAGCAGTACTTC
TRBJ2-5,TRBD2,-,TRBV6-1,CASRYQRGQETQYF,TGTGCCAGCAGGTACCAGCGGGGGCAAGAGACCCAGTACTTC
TRBJ1-2,TRBD1,medium-sized,TRBV7-8,CASSLGDRNYGYTF,TGTGCCAGCAGCTTAGGGGACAGGAACTATGGCTACACCTTC